This T cell receptor beta chain was obtained from a study of ipilimumab plus nivolumab after autologous stem cell transplantation. Study overall: Myeloma cases were transplant-naive high-risk or relapsed within 3 years post first autologous transplant.

Notes on this clone: Its target is not known.

Germline V lookup: CDR1 MNHEY, CDR2 SVGAGI. The V end lost 10 bases, the J end lost 9 bases, and 24 bases lay between the germline ends. The length of the CDR3 is 15 residues. Patients got ipilimumab 1 mg/kg beginning 14 to 28 days post-transplant. Through week 26, nivolumab 3 mg/kg IV was given weeks 1, 4, 7, 10, then biweekly. Findings and limits, study-wide: TCR repertoire, Treg phenotype and gut microbiota reportedly support more study of this approach.

TCRdb's copy holds only in-frame clones and misses some; the assay was immunoSEQ multiplex PCR. Among about 40,000 clones listed, over 90% were seen once. This material consisted of PBMCs, taken in a trial of ipilimumab plus nivolumab as post-transplant consolidation. This TCR derives from a male donor with multiple myeloma. The V and J genes are TRBV6-5 and TRBJ2-2; D not resolved. This CDR3 reads CANPGYAPPVWELFF. The CDR3 nucleotides are TGTGCCAACCCCGGCTACGCGCCCCCCGTGTGGGAGCTGTTTTTT.